These 12 T cell receptor beta chains originate from one sample sequenced in a study of blood T cell repertoires in COVID-19. Assay used: immunoSEQ multiplex PCR; TCRdb lists only in-frame clones, some missing. The table has roughly 200,000 clones, roughly 79% seen once; the top ten hold more than 9.5%. Sequenced sample: peripheral blood. The receptors shown here come from a woman aged 40 to 49 with COVID-19, enrolled during active disease.

V usage is TRBV3-1 (or the pseudogene TRBV3-2) and J usage is TRBJ2-3, with TRBD1 as a possible D gene (6 bases). This CDR3 contains 17 residues. Between the trimmed V and J ends, which lost 4 bases and 6 bases, there was a span of 23 bases. Germline lookup yields CDR1 LGHDT and CDR2 YNNKEL (reference sequence). In DNA, the CDR3 is TGTGCCAGCAGCCCCTCCTGGGCTGGGGGCCCTCTGGATACGCAGTATTTT. Translation gives CASSPSWAGGPLDTQYF.

The gene calls are TRBV15 and TRBJ2-6; perhaps TRBD2 as D (5 bases). V was cut by 1 base and J by 2 bases, with 9 bases left in between. Germline CDR1 and CDR2: LNHNV and YYDKDF (reference sequence). CDR3 size: 16 residues. The CDR3 here is CATSRALRAGANVLTF. In nucleotides, the CDR3 is TGTGCCACCAGCAGAGCCCTGCGGGCTGGGGCCAACGTCCTGACTTTC. Supplemented by reference TRBV15 and TRBJ2-6, the full variable domain reads DAMVIQNPRYQVTQFGKPVTLSCSQTLNHNVMYWYQQKSSQAPKLLFHYYDKDFNNEADTPDNFQSRRPNTSFCFLDIRSPGLGDTAMYLCATSRALRAGANVLTFGAGSRLTVL.

CDR3 bases: TGTGCCAGCAGTTTATCCGGGAAAACACTTTTCGGAGCTTTCTTT. It translates to CASSLSGKTLFGAFF. The gene calls are TRBV28 and TRBJ1-1; D ambiguous. CDR3 length equals 15 residues. V lost 1 base and J 10 bases, leaving 19 bases between the germline ends. Germline assignment: CDR1 MDHEN and CDR2 SYDVKM.

The chain uses TRBV6-4 and TRBJ1-5; perhaps TRBD1 as D (5 bases). V lost 11 bases and J 7 bases, leaving 21 bases between the germline ends. The CDR3 runs to 14 residues. The germline CDR1 and CDR2 sequences are MRHNA and SNTAGT. CDR3 loop: CAGEEGLGGQPQHF. CDR3 coding DNA: TGTGCCGGTGAGGAGGGGCTTGGAGGGCAGCCCCAGCATTTT.

The CDR3 DNA follows: TGTGCCAGCAGTCCCCGGGACAGTCCAACCTACGAGCAGTACGTC. Amino acids: CASSPRDSPTYEQYV. The chain combines TRBV6-6 with TRBJ2-7, with TRBD1 matching 7 bases. CDR3 length: 15 amino acids. The trim removed 5 bases at V and 2 bases at J, leaving 9 bases unmatched. Looked up from germline, CDR1 is MNHNY and CDR2 is SVGAGI (reference sequence).

This rearrangement joins TRBV5-8 to TRBJ2-1; 8 bases are a match to TRBD2. Germline lookup yields CDR1 SGHTS and CDR2 YDEGEE. Trimming removed 4 bases from V and 1 base from J; junction bases left unmatched: 7. This CDR3 comprises 16 residues. The CDR3 DNA reads as TGTGCCAGCAGCCCCGGGGGGGACTTATCCTACAATGAGCAGTTCTTC. This gives the protein CASSPGGDLSYNEQFF.

This chain links TRBV9 with TRBJ2-7, with a weak D call TRBD2 (6 bases). CDR3 length equals 15 residues. V was pared by 4 bases and J by 3 bases, with 17 bases between. CDR1 SGDLS and CDR2 YYNGEE come from the germline V gene. The CDR3 DNA sequence: TGTGCCAGCAGCCTCCTAGGGGCGGGGTGCTACGAGCAGTACGTC. As protein: CASSLLGAGCYEQYV.

The V call is TRBV7-3, the J call TRBJ2-3; no reliable D call. Germline CDR1 reads SGHTA; CDR2 reads FQGTGA. The V and J ends lost 3 bases and 0 bases respectively, with 4 bases between them. This CDR3 comprises 13 residues. CDR3 in amino acids: CASSFQSTDTQYF. The DNA for the CDR3 is TGTGCCAGCAGCTTTCAGAGCACAGATACGCAGTATTTT.

The CDR3 coding sequence is TGTGCCAGCAGCCCCGGACAGGTGGGCCGTACTGAAGCTTTCTTT. Protein: CASSPGQVGRTEAFF. The chain recombines TRBV7-2 with TRBJ1-1, with 7 positions matching TRBD1. Looked up from germline, CDR1 is SGHTA and CDR2 is FQGNSA. The CDR3 has 15 residues. J was trimmed by 5 bases and V by 5 bases; bases with no gene match: 11.

As to this clone: In the same sample, other DNA sequences code for this CDR3. V usage is TRBV9 and J usage is TRBJ2-7, with 9 bases lining up with TRBD2. The CDR3 is made up of 15 amino acids. J was trimmed by 1 base and V by 0 bases; bases with no gene match: 2. Per germline, CDR1 SGDLS and CDR2 YYNGEE. CDR3 coding DNA: TGTGCCAGCAGCGTAGGGCTAGCGGGATCCTACGAGCAGTACTTC. Translation: CASSVGLAGSYEQYF.

The genes are TRBV11-1 and TRBJ2-1, with D perhaps matching TRBD2 (6 bases). The CDR3 spans 13 residues. V shed 5 bases and J shed 7 bases, with 12 bases lying between them. From germline, CDR1 is SGHAT and CDR2 FQDESV (reference sequence). The CDR3 here is CASSPRLVNEQFF. Written as DNA, the CDR3 is TGTGCCAGCAGCCCCCGACTAGTTAATGAGCAGTTCTTC. Variable domain in full (rest from reference TRBV11-1 and TRBJ2-1): EAEVAQSPRYKITEKSQAVAFWCDPISGHATLYWYRQILGQGPELLVQFQDESVVDDSQLPKDRFSAERLKGVDSTLKIQPAELGDSAMYLCASSPRLVNEQFFGPGTRLTVL.

This chain uses TRBV12-5 with TRBJ2-7, with TRBD2 identical over 8 bases. Germline V CDR1 and CDR2: LGHNT, FRNRAP. There are 18 residues in the CDR3. V lost 6 bases and J lost 4; bases outside the gene matches: 20. CDR3 sequence (DNA): TGTGCTAGTGGGTTCCGCCCAGCGGGGGCGGAGCGGAGATACGAGCAGTACGTC. Amino acid sequence: CASGFRPAGAERRYEQYV.